Below, 25 T cell receptor beta chains from the same sample are listed, as sequenced in a study of cytomegalovirus exposure and HLA in healthy donors. The primer mix had 60 Vbeta and 13 Jbeta primers. Libraries were prepared by immunoSEQ multiplex PCR; TCRdb keeps only in-frame clonotypes and omits some of them. The sample consists of under 150,000 clones, over 75% of them appearing once. Input material: PBMCs. The receptor source for this set is a man between 45 and 60 years old in good health and CMV-seronegative.

The V and J genes are TRBV9 and TRBJ2-2, with TRBD2 matching 10 bases. The J segment lost 3 bases and the V segment lost 2 bases, leaving 1 base of the junction unmatched. Per the germline V gene, CDR1 is SGDLS and CDR2 is YYNGEE. This CDR3 is built from 15 residues. CDR3 nucleotides: TGTGCCAGCAGCGTCCTAGCGGGAGACACCGGGGAGCTGTTTTTT. Protein product: CASSVLAGDTGELFF.

The V and J genes are TRBV6-5 and TRBJ1-1; TRBD1 agrees at 9 bases. J was trimmed by 4 bases and V by 6 bases; bases with no gene match: 9. This CDR3 spans 15 amino acids. Germline CDR1 MNHEY, CDR2 SVGAGI. The CDR3 DNA reads as TGTGCCAGCAGGTCTACAGGGGGCGTGGGCACTGAAGCTTTCTTT. This encodes CASRSTGGVGTEAFF.

The J gene is TRBJ2-5, the V gene TRBV5-4; TRBD2 matches 8 bases. Germline CDR1 and CDR2: SGHNT and YYREEE (reference sequence). The CDR3 is 14 residues long. Trimming removed 4 bases from V and 4 bases from J; junction bases left unmatched: 6. The CDR3 loop reads CASSTGLVLETQYF. The CDR3 bases are TGTGCCAGCAGCACGGGACTAGTACTAGAGACCCAGTACTTC.

The chain recombines TRBV5-1 with TRBJ1-5; D perhaps matches TRBD1 (5 bases). The V and J ends lost 3 bases and 0 bases respectively, with 10 bases between them. The CDR3 consists of 15 residues. Germline values: CDR1 SGHRS, CDR2 YFSETQ. CDR3 sequence (DNA): TGCGCCAGCAGCTCCTCAGGGAATAGCAATCAGCCCCAGCATTTT. Protein: CASSSSGNSNQPQHF. Filled out from reference TRBV5-1 and TRBJ1-5, the complete variable domain reads KAGVTQTPRYLIKTRGQQVTLSCSPISGHRSVSWYQQTPGQGLQFLFEYFSETQRNKGNFPGRFSGRQFSNSRSEMNVSTLELGDSALYLCASSSSGNSNQPQHFGDGTRLSIL.

The rearrangement joins TRBV5-4 to TRBJ2-1; D might be TRBD2 (6 bases). With 1 base removed from V and 5 bases from J, the gap between germline ends came to 10 bases. CDR1 and CDR2 (germline): SGHNT, YYREEE (reference sequence). CDR3 length: 14 amino acids. The CDR3 spells CASSLTGENNEQFF. In DNA, the CDR3 is TGTGCCAGCAGCTTGACGGGGGAGAACAATGAGCAGTTCTTC.

This sequence joins TRBV6-5 and TRBJ2-7, with TRBD1 matching 7 bases. CDR3 length: 15 residues. The V gene end was trimmed by 2 bases and the J gene end by 0 bases; junction bases not matched to a gene: 4. Germline CDR1 reads MNHEY; CDR2 reads SVGAGI. The CDR3 region has the DNA TGTGCCAGCAGTTACGCGACAGGGAGCTCCTACGAGCAGTACTTC. Translated, it gives CASSYATGSSYEQYF.

J is TRBJ2-5 and V is TRBV6-5; 11 bases align to TRBD1. The CDR3 loop spans 13 amino acids. The V segment lost 6 bases and the J segment 4 bases; nucleotides outside the gene matches: 1. Germline values: CDR1 MNHEY, CDR2 SVGAGI. The CDR3 DNA is TGTGCCAGCAGCGGGACAGGGGGAGAGACCCAGTACTTC. Residues: CASSGTGGETQYF.

This clone has a single count. The chain couples TRBV2 to TRBJ1-5, with 8 nucleotides matching TRBD1. The V gene's germline CDR1 is SNHLY and CDR2 FYNNEI. The CDR3 is 15 residues long. V was clipped by 4 bases and J by 4 bases; unmatched bases: 6. The CDR3 DNA sequence: TGTGCCAGCAGTGGTGCGGACAGGGCAAATCAGCCCCAGCATTTT. Translation: CASSGADRANQPQHF. Together with reference TRBV2 and TRBJ1-5, the CDR3 gives the full variable domain: EPEVTQTPSHQVTQMGQEVILRCVPISNHLYFYWYRQILGQKVEFLVSFYNNEISEKSEIFDDQFSVERPDGSNFTLKIRSTKLEDSAMYFCASSGADRANQPQHFGDGTRLSIL.

The rearrangement uses TRBV6-1 and TRBJ1-4; 8 positions agree with TRBD1. The CDR3 is 13 residues long. J lost 4 bases, V lost 8 bases, and 3 bases had no gene match. CDR1 MNHNS and CDR2 SASEGT come from the germline V gene. DNA of the CDR3: TGTGCCAGCCAGGACAGGGTTAATGAAAAACTGTTTTTT. The encoded protein is CASQDRVNEKLFF.

This chain links TRBV11-2 with TRBJ1-2; the D is unclear. Trimming left V 5 bases short and J 0 bases short, with 10 bases between. Per germline, CDR1 SGHAT and CDR2 FQNNGV. The CDR3 is made up of 14 amino acids. The CDR3 DNA reads as TGTGCCAGCAGCCCCCTGGGAGCTAACTATGGCTACACCTTC. Protein: CASSPLGANYGYTF.

This clone has a handful of counts. J is TRBJ2-7 and V is TRBV19; TRBD1 matches 10 bases. CDR3 length: 14 amino acids. After removal of 6 bases from V and 0 bases from J, the junction contained 2 bases not matched to a gene. The V gene's germline CDR1 is LNHDA and CDR2 SQIVND (reference sequence). CDR3 DNA: TGTGCCAGTAGGGGACAGGGGAGCTCCTACGAGCAGTACTTC. This translates into CASRGQGSSYEQYF.

This chain uses TRBV5-5 with TRBJ1-3, with D possibly matching TRBD1 (5 bases). The V gene's germline CDR1 is SGHKS and CDR2 YYEKEE (reference sequence). The CDR3 consists of 15 residues. With 0 bases removed from V and 2 bases from J, the gap between germline ends came to 9 bases. This CDR3 reads CASSLVGEAGNTIYF. Written as DNA, the CDR3 is TGTGCCAGCAGCTTGGTAGGGGAGGCTGGAAACACCATATATTTT.

The gene calls are TRBV28 and TRBJ1-4, with a tentative D call TRBD1 (6 bases). V lost 6 bases to trimming and J lost 3 bases, with 11 bases between them. Looked up from germline, CDR1 is MDHEN and CDR2 is SYDVKM. The CDR3 is 14 amino acids. DNA of the CDR3: TGTGCCAGCAGCCTAGGGGGAGCTAATGAAAAACTGTTTTTT. The encoded protein is CASSLGGANEKLFF.

The rearrangement uses TRBV11-3 and TRBJ2-1; unclear D gene. The CDR3 covers 16 residues. V lost 1 base and J 1 base, leaving 11 bases between the germline ends. CDR1 and CDR2 from the germline V gene are SGHNT and YENEEA. For the CDR3, the DNA is TGTGCCAGCAGCTTAGGAAGGAGTAGTTCCTACAATGAGCAGTTCTTC. It codes for CASSLGRSSSYNEQFF.

The rearrangement joins TRBV30 to TRBJ1-1, with D unclear. Germline assignment: CDR1 GTSNPN and CDR2 SVGIG (reference sequence). Deletions cut 2 bases from V and 2 bases from J, with 9 bases between. The CDR3 is made up of 13 amino acids. CDR3 coding DNA: TGTGCCTGGAGTATGCGGGTAAACACTGAAGCTTTCTTT. It yields the protein CAWSMRVNTEAFF.

The chain links TRBV5-4 to TRBJ2-3; 13 nucleotides line up with TRBD2. J was trimmed by 4 bases and V by 4 bases; bases with no gene match: 9. The germline gives CDR1 SGHNT, CDR2 YYREEE (reference sequence). The CDR3 is 17 amino acids. DNA of the CDR3: TGTGCCAGCAGCCCATCAACTAGCGGGAGGGCGTCAGATACGCAGTATTTT. This codes for CASSPSTSGRASDTQYF.

This chain uses TRBV5-1 with TRBJ1-4; 11 nucleotides align to TRBD1. Germline V CDR1 and CDR2: SGHRS, YFSETQ. Trimming took 4 bases from V and 8 from J; bases not matched to a gene: 7. This CDR3 has 15 amino acids. The CDR3 spells CASSVRTGGDEKLFF. The CDR3 DNA follows: TGCGCCAGCAGCGTCCGGACAGGGGGCGACGAAAAACTGTTTTTT.

This chain joins TRBV27 and TRBJ1-1; tentative D call: TRBD1 (5 bases). The CDR3 extends over 16 amino acids. Germline CDR1 is MNHEY and CDR2 is SMNVEV (reference sequence). Trimming took 2 bases from V and 0 from J, leaving 13 bases between them. The CDR3 here is CASSLTRVDLNTEAFF. The CDR3, as DNA: TGTGCCAGCAGTTTAACCAGGGTTGATCTGAACACTGAAGCTTTCTTT.

This clone was seen a handful of times. The chain uses TRBV5-1 and TRBJ2-7, with TRBD1 as a possible D gene (6 bases). The CDR3 covers 14 residues. V gave up 4 bases and J gave up 3 bases, with 14 bases separating them. The germline gives CDR1 SGHRS, CDR2 YFSETQ. In nucleotides, the CDR3 is TGCGCCAGCAGCCCTGTGACAGGTATCTACGAGCAGTACTTC. Residues: CASSPVTGIYEQYF. Looking up the rest from reference TRBV5-1 and TRBJ2-7 gives the full variable domain: KAGVTQTPRYLIKTRGQQVTLSCSPISGHRSVSWYQQTPGQGLQFLFEYFSETQRNKGNFPGRFSGRQFSNSRSEMNVSTLELGDSALYLCASSPVTGIYEQYFGPGTRLTVT.

The chain employs TRBV14 and TRBJ1-1; the D gene is possibly TRBD1 (6 bases). Deletions cut 4 bases from V and 4 bases from J, with 10 bases between. Germline V gene data show CDR1 as SGHDN and CDR2 as FVKESK. The CDR3 is made up of 13 amino acids. The CDR3 here is CASSPSRGTEAFF. In DNA, the CDR3 is TGTGCCAGCAGCCCCTCCAGGGGCACTGAAGCTTTCTTT.

The CDR3 loop is CASSQDANRGYEQYF. For the CDR3, the DNA is TGCGCCAGCAGCCAAGATGCTAACAGGGGTTACGAGCAGTACTTC. V and J are TRBV4-1 and TRBJ2-7; 7 bases are a match to TRBD1. Trimming cost V 0 bases and J 4 bases; bases outside gene matches: 6. The CDR3 runs to 15 residues. Per the germline V gene, CDR1 is MGHRA and CDR2 is YSYEKL.

The V gene is TRBV5-1, the J gene TRBJ2-1; the D gene is possibly TRBD2 (6 bases). V lost 3 bases, J lost 7 bases, and 14 bases lay in between. CDR1 is SGHRS, CDR2 YFSETQ, per germline. The CDR3 is 14 residues long. Written as DNA, the CDR3 is TGCGCCAGCAGCTCACCGGGAGCGGAAAATGAGCAGTTCTTC. Its translation is CASSSPGAENEQFF.

With regard to this clone: One junction end does not reproduce the germline sequence, and a read error may be involved. This chain connects TRBV7-9 to TRBJ2-7; possibly TRBD1 for D (5 bases). Germline V CDR1 and CDR2: SEHNR, FQNEAQ (reference sequence). This CDR3 spans 12 amino acids. The DNA for the CDR3 is TGTTCCAGCAGGACCCAGGGTTACGAGCAGTACTTC. Residues: CSSRTQGYEQYF.

The rearrangement links TRBV4-1 to TRBJ2-3, with 12 bases fitting TRBD2. With 5 bases clipped from V and 6 bases from J, the junction kept 9 bases outside the gene matches. There are 16 residues in the CDR3. Germline V gives CDR1 MGHRA, CDR2 YSYEKL. CDR3 protein: CASSLASGGASDTQYF. Here the CDR3 DNA reads TGCGCCAGCAGCTTAGCTAGCGGGGGGGCTTCGGATACGCAGTATTTT.

This sequence joins TRBV27 and TRBJ2-7, with 7 bases fitting TRBD2. The CDR3 length is 13 residues. Germline CDR1 and CDR2: MNHEY and SMNVEV (reference sequence). V lost 9 bases to trimming and J lost 5 bases; unmatched junction nucleotides: 10. The CDR3 bases are TGTGCCAGTTGGGGGGGGGTCCGGGACGAGCAGTACTTC. Its translation is CASWGGVRDEQYF.